This T cell receptor beta chain was sequenced for a study of T cell repertoires in cytomegalovirus infection. Study-level findings and limits: Dominant in the ex vivo response were TCR beta clonotypes restricted by HLA-C and specific for CMV.

The CDR3 is made up of 21 amino acids. CDR1 and CDR2 (germline): MGHRA, YSYEKL. This clonotype was observed once. Its antigen remains unknown. One end of the junction is discordant with germline, which a read error may explain. Via MiXCR, TCRdb re-called the reads, giving one row per CDR3 protein. The sample holds 680,000 or so distinct CDR3 sequences, under 40% seen once. The receptor comes from a human donor in good health (CMV status not recorded). Some clones in this sample may be carry-over from other donors' samples. The chain recombines TRBV4-1 with TRBJ2-1, with 14 bases matching TRBD2. Material for sequencing was PBMCs. The CDR3 loop is CASSQDPGLAGVSRSYNEQFF. In DNA, the CDR3 is TGTGCCAGCAGCCAAGACCCGGGACTAGCGGGAGTGTCTCGCTCCTACAATGAGCAGTTCTTC.